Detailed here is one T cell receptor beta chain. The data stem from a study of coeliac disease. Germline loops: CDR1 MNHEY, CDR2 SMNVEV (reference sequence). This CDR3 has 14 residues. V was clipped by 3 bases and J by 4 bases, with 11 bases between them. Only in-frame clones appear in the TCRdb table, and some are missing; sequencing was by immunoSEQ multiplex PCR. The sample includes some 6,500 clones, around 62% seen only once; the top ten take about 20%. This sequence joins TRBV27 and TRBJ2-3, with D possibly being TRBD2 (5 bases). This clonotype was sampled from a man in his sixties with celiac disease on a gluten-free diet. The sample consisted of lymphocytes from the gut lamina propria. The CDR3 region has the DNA TGTGCCAGCAGTTTCTCTAGGGAGCCAGATACGCAGTATTTT. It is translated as CASSFSREPDTQYF.